Below, one T cell receptor (beta chain) is given with its context. Trimming took off 5 bases at V and 2 bases at J, with 14 bases between the two ends. The CDR3 loop spans 15 amino acids. Germline-derived CDR1 and CDR2 are LNHDA and SQIVND (reference sequence). Individuals aged about 18 to 95 years were recruited from about two dozen US areas. Participants had their cohort set by participant-reported clinical history. Before being deemed recovered, Cohort 3 donors had two negative PCRs, clearance, or symptom resolution. This specimen belongs to a study of blood T cell repertoires in COVID-19. Overall study: PBMCs, B-cell-depleted T cells, or T cells provided the cDNA or gDNA that made up the material.

Data came from immunoSEQ multiplex PCR; TCRdb stores just in-frame clones and leaves some out. The table includes under 350,000 clones, around 92% detected once. The clonotype comes from a woman aged 55-70 years who had recovered from COVID-19. Sample: PBMCs or T cells enriched from blood (not recorded which). This rearrangement joins TRBV19 to TRBJ2-3; perhaps TRBD2 as D (6 bases). The CDR3 sequence: CASSPPGRVTDTQYF. The CDR3 DNA sequence: TGTGCCAGTAGTCCCCCCGGGAGAGTCACAGATACGCAGTATTTT.